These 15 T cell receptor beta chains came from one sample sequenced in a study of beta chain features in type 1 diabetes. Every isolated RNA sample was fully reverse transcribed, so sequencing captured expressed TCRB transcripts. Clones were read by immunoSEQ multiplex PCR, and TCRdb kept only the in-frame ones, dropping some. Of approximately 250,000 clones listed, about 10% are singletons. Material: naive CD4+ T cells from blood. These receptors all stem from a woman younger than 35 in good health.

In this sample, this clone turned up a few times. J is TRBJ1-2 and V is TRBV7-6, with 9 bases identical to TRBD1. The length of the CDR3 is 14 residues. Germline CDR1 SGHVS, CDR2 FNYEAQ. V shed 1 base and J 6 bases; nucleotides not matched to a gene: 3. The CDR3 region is CASSLDGTGNGYTF. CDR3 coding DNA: TGTGCCAGCAGCTTAGATGGGACAGGGAATGGCTACACCTTC.

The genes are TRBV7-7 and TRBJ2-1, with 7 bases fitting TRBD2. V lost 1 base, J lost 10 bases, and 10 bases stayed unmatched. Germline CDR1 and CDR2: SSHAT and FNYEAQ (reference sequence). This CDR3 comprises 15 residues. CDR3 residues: CASSLDGGSTGEQFF. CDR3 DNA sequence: TGTGCCAGCAGCTTAGACGGCGGGAGCACAGGAGAGCAGTTCTTC.

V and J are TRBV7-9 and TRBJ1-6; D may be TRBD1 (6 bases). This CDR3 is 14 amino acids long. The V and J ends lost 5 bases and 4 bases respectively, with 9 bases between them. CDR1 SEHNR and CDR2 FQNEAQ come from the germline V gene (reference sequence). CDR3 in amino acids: CASSPGQYNSPLHF. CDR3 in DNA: TGTGCCAGCAGCCCCGGACAGTATAATTCACCCCTCCACTTT.

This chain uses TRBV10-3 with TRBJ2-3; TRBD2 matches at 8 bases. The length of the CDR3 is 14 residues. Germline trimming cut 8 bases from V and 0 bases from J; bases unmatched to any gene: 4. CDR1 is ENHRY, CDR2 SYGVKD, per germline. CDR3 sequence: CAIGTRTSTDTQYF. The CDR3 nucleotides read TGTGCCATCGGGACTAGGACTAGCACAGATACGCAGTATTTT.

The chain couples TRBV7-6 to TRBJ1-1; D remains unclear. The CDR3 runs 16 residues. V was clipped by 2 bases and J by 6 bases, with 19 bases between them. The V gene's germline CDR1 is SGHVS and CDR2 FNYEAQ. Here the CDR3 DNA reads TGTGCCAGCAGCTTATCGGATAAAGGCAGGCGTCCTGAAGCTTTCTTT. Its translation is CASSLSDKGRRPEAFF. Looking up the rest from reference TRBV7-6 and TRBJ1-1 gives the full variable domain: GAGVSQSPRYKVTKRGQDVALRCDPISGHVSLYWYRQALGQGPEFLTYFNYEAQQDKSGLPNDRFSAERPEGSISTLTIQRTEQRDSAMYRCASSLSDKGRRPEAFFGQGTRLTVV.

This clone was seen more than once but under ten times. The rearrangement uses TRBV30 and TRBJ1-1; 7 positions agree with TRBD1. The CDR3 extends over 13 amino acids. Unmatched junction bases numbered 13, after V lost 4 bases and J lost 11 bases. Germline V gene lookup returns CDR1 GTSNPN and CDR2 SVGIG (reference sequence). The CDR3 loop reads CAWKMRDRVFAFF. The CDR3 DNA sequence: TGTGCCTGGAAAATGCGAGACAGGGTGTTTGCTTTCTTT.

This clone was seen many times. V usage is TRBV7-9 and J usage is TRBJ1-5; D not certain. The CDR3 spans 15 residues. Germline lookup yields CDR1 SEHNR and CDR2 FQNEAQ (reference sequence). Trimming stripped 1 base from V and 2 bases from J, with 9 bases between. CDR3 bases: TGTGCCAGCAGCTTAGACCCCGGGGGCAATCAGCCCCAGCATTTT. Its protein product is CASSLDPGGNQPQHF.

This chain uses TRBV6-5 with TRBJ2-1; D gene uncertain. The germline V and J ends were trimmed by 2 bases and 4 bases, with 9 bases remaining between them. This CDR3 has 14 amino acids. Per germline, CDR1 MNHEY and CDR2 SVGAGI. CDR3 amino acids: CASSYGARYNEQFF. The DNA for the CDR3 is TGTGCCAGCAGTTACGGTGCCAGATACAATGAGCAGTTCTTC.

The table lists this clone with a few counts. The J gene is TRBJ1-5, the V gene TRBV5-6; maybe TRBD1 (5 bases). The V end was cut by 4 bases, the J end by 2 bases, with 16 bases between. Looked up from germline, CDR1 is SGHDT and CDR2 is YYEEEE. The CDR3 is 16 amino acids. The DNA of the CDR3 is TGTGCCAGCAGCCCTCGTCGGGCAGGGCGCAATCAGCCCCAGCATTTT. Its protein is CASSPRRAGRNQPQHF.

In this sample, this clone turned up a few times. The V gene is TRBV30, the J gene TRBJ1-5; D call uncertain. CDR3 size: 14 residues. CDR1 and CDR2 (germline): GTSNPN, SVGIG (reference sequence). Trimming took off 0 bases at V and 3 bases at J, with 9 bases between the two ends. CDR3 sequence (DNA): TGTGCCTGGAGTGTACGGTCCACCAATCAGCCCCAGCATTTT. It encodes CAWSVRSTNQPQHF.

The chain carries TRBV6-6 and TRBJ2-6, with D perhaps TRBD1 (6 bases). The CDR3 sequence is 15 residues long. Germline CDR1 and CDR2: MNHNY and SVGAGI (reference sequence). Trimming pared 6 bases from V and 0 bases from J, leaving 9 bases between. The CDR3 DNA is TGTGCCAGCAGGGGGGCCCGCTCTGGGGCCAACGTCCTGACTTTC. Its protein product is CASRGARSGANVLTF.

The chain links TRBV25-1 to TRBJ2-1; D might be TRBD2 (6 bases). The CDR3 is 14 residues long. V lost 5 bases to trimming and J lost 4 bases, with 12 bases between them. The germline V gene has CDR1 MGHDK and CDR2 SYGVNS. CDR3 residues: CASSPRAGYNEQFF. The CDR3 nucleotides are TGTGCCAGCAGTCCACGGGCGGGGTACAATGAGCAGTTCTTC.

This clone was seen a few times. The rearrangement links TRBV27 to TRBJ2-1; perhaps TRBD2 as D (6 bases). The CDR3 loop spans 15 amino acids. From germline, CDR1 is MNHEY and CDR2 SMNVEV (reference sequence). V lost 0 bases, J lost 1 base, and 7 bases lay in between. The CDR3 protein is CASSLSGGSYNEQFF. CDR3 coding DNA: TGTGCCAGCAGTTTATCCGGGGGTTCCTACAATGAGCAGTTCTTC.

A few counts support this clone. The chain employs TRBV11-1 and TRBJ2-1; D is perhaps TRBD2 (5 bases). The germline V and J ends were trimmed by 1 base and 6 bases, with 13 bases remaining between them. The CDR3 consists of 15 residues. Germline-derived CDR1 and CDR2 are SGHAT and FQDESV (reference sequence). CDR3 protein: CASSLGGRGRNEQFF. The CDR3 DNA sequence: TGTGCCAGCAGCTTAGGGGGTCGGGGTCGCAATGAGCAGTTCTTC. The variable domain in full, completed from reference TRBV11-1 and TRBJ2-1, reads EAEVAQSPRYKITEKSQAVAFWCDPISGHATLYWYRQILGQGPELLVQFQDESVVDDSQLPKDRFSAERLKGVDSTLKIQPAELGDSAMYLCASSLGGRGRNEQFFGPGTRLTVL.

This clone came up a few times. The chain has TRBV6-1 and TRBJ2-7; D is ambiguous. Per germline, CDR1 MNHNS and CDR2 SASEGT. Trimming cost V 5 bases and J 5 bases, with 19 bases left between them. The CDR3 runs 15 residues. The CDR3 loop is CASSPAPGRVHEQYF. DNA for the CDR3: TGTGCCAGCAGTCCCGCCCCTGGGCGAGTCCACGAGCAGTACTTC.